What follows are 30 T cell receptor beta chains derived from one specimen sequenced in a study of blood T cells in healthy people across ages. Combining a sample-barcoded 5' primer with a J-beta primer mix, a second PCR ran for about 6 to 11 cycles. TCRdb fed the 5' RACE reads into MiXCR, producing one record per CDR3 protein. The sample yields about 640,000 distinct CDR3 sequences, about 28% seen once. Sequenced material: blood. These receptors were taken from a woman older than 75 in good health.

This clonotype was observed many times. J is TRBJ2-3 and V is TRBV5-1; TRBD1 matches 10 bases. The V segment lost 4 bases and the J segment 3 bases; nucleotides outside the gene matches: 2. There are 14 residues in the CDR3. The germline CDR1 and CDR2 sequences are SGHRS and YFSETQ. The CDR3: CASSAGQGTDTQYF. The DNA of the CDR3 is TGCGCCAGCAGCGCGGGACAGGGGACAGATACGCAGTATTTT.

With respect to this clonotype: Lacking the conserved final phenylalanine or tryptophan, this CDR3 likely reflects a read error. This chain connects TRBV18 to TRBJ1-6, with 11 bases identical to TRBD1. This CDR3 is built from 18 residues. V shed 2 bases, J shed 7 bases, and the junction held 10 bases outside the gene matches. Per the germline V gene, CDR1 is KGHSH and CDR2 is LQKENI. The CDR3 spells CASSPVRTGGNNNSPLHC. For the CDR3, the DNA is TGTGCCAGCTCACCAGTGAGGACAGGGGGCAACAACAATTCACCCCTCCACTGT.

Concerning this clonotype itself: A read error is possible here, since a much larger clone lies one base away. The chain uses TRBV27 and TRBJ2-5, with D tentatively TRBD2 (7 bases). Gene TRBJ2-7 matches the end of the DNA better, so the J call may be wrong. The germline gives CDR1 MNHEY, CDR2 SMNVEV (reference sequence). The CDR3 consists of 14 residues. In DNA, the CDR3 is TGTGCCAGCAGGTTATATCGGGGGGCCAACGAGCAGTACTTC. Its protein is CASRLYRGANEQYF.

This clonotype was counted at least ten times. The chain combines TRBV11-2 with TRBJ2-1; possible D gene TRBD2, 8 bases. Germline lookup yields CDR1 SGHAT and CDR2 FQNNGV. The V gene lost 4 bases and the J gene lost 13 bases, with 14 bases spanning the gap. The CDR3 extends over 12 amino acids. CDR3 region: CASSSGRGPQFF. The DNA of the CDR3 is TGTGCCAGCAGCTCCGGGAGGGGGCCCCAGTTCTTC.

This clonotype occurred many times. V usage is TRBV6-2 or TRBV6-3 and J usage is TRBJ2-7; unclear D gene. The CDR3 extends over 11 amino acids. Germline assignment: CDR1 MNHEY and CDR2 SVGEGT. Trimming removed 7 bases from V and 4 bases from J, with 8 bases in between. The CDR3 reads CASIRGYEQYF. In nucleotides, the CDR3 is TGTGCCAGCATAAGAGGATACGAGCAGTACTTC.

This clonotype was observed at least ten times. The chain uses TRBV21-1 and TRBJ1-2. TRBV21-1 is listed as a pseudogene. The CDR3 extends over 19 amino acids. CDR3 region: CASSPMARARVGTNYGYTF. For the CDR3, the DNA is TGTGCCAGCAGCCCTATGGCGAGGGCCAGGGTAGGGACTAACTATGGCTACACCTTC.

The rearrangement links TRBV12-3 or TRBV12-4 to TRBJ1-5; 8 positions match TRBD1. The length of the CDR3 is 14 residues. Trimming took 4 bases from V and 7 from J; bases not matched to a gene: 6. CDR3 DNA: TGTGCCAGCAGTTGCGGGACAGGTAGACAGCCCCAGCATTTT. Its translation: CASSCGTGRQPQHF.

The table lists this clonotype with many counts. The chain is built from TRBV7-8 and TRBJ2-7; 11 nucleotides line up with TRBD2. CDR3 length equals 13 residues. CDR1 is SGHVS and CDR2 is FQNEAQ in the germline V gene. V trimming: 8 bases; J trimming: 6 bases; junction bases outside the gene matches: 6. CDR3 region: CASGGLAESEQYF. The CDR3 DNA sequence: TGTGCCAGCGGGGGACTAGCGGAGTCCGAGCAGTACTTC.

The sample holds many counts of this clonotype. The chain carries TRBV29-1 and TRBJ2-5, with 10 bases aligning to TRBD2. The V and J ends lost 7 bases and 2 bases, in that order; junction bases with no gene match: 10. The CDR3 runs 15 residues. Germline V CDR1 and CDR2: SQVTM, ANQGSEA. The DNA of the CDR3 is TGCAGCGGGCGGAGAACTAGCGGGGTGCAAGAGACCCAGTACTTC. Translation gives CSGRRTSGVQETQYF.

A note on this clonotype: The junction shows a germline mismatch at one end, possibly a read error. The rearrangement joins TRBV2 to TRBJ2-3; TRBD2 matches at 7 bases. CDR1 SNHLY and CDR2 FYNNEI come from the germline V gene. CDR3 size: 13 residues. The CDR3 bases are TGTGCCAGCGGAGAGACTAGCACAGATACGCGGTATTTT. This gives the protein CASGETSTDTRYF. Looking up the rest from reference TRBV2 and TRBJ2-3 gives the full variable domain: EPEVTQTPSHQVTQMGQEVILRCVPISNHLYFYWYRQILGQKVEFLVSFYNNEISEKSEIFDDQFSVERPDGSNFTLKIRSTKLEDSAMYFCASGETSTDTRYFGPGTRLTVL.

This clonotype turned up a few times. V is TRBV11-2 and J is TRBJ2-1; possible D gene TRBD1, 7 bases. The DNA end is a closer match to TRBJ2-7, so the J assignment may be wrong. Germline assignment: CDR1 SGHAT and CDR2 FQNNGV. CDR3 size: 17 residues. For the CDR3, the DNA is TGTGCCAGCAGCTTAAGATTCAGGGGGGCCTCCTACAATGAGCAGTACTTC. Translation: CASSLRFRGASYNEQYF.

The CDR3 DNA reads TGCGCCAGCAGCTTGGCCGTCGGGGGATACTACGAGCAGTACTTC. Translated, it gives CASSLAVGGYYEQYF. The chain links TRBV5-1 to TRBJ2-7; D might be TRBD2 (6 bases). The CDR3 totals 15 residues. Germline values: CDR1 SGHRS, CDR2 YFSETQ. Trimming removed 0 bases at V and 3 bases at J, with 13 bases between. Full variable domain (missing parts from reference TRBV5-1 and TRBJ2-7): KAGVTQTPRYLIKTRGQQVTLSCSPISGHRSVSWYQQTPGQGLQFLFEYFSETQRNKGNFPGRFSGRQFSNSRSEMNVSTLELGDSALYLCASSLAVGGYYEQYFGPGTRLTVT.

About this clonotype itself: A read error may be the cause here, since a much bigger clone is one base away. The V and J genes are TRBV30 and TRBJ2-1; D may match TRBD1 or TRBD2 (6 bases each). The V end lost 5 bases, the J end lost 4 bases, and 9 bases lay between the germline ends. CDR1 and CDR2 (germline): GTSNPN, SVGIG (reference sequence). This CDR3 contains 12 residues. CDR3 bases: TGTGCCTGGGGGGGGCGGTACAATGAGCAGTTCTTC. Its protein product is CAWGGRYNEQFF.

This clonotype occurred many times. CDR3 sequence reads: CASTDDRPYGYTF. The CDR3 bases are TGTGCCAGCACCGACGACAGACCTTATGGCTACACCTTC. The rearrangement uses TRBV6-2 or TRBV6-3 and TRBJ1-2, with D possibly TRBD1 on 5 matching bases. Trimming removed 7 bases from V and 5 bases from J, with 14 bases in between. The germline CDR1 and CDR2 sequences are MNHEY and SVGEGT. The CDR3 is 13 residues long.

This clonotype has ten or more counts. The chain's CDR3 is CASGKGERGYEQFF. The CDR3 nucleotides read TGTGCCAGCGGGAAGGGAGAGCGGGGGTATGAGCAGTTCTTC. The chain uses TRBV9 and TRBJ2-1; 8 bases match TRBD2. The CDR3 has 14 residues. The trim removed 7 bases at V and 8 bases at J, leaving 11 bases unmatched. In germline, CDR1 is SGDLS, CDR2 YYNGEE.

Turning to this clonotype: This sequence may be a read error, since a much larger clone differs from it by one base. The CDR3 loop reads CASSQTSGSHNEQYF. The CDR3 DNA is TGTGCCAGCAGCCAAACTAGCGGTTCGCACAATGAGCAGTACTTC. V is TRBV12-3 or TRBV12-4 and J is TRBJ2-7; 8 bases match TRBD2. Trimming took 6 bases from V and 7 from J; bases not matched to a gene: 14. CDR3 length equals 15 residues.

The chain couples TRBV19 to TRBJ1-2, with 7 bases identical to TRBD1. Germline CDR1 LNHDA, CDR2 SQIVND (reference sequence). The V gene end was trimmed by 7 bases and the J gene end by 4 bases; junction bases not matched to a gene: 6. The CDR3 totals 13 residues. The CDR3 DNA is TGTGCCAGTACCACCGGGACAGTCTATGGCTACACCTTC. This gives the protein CASTTGTVYGYTF. Filled out from reference TRBV19 and TRBJ1-2, the complete variable domain reads DGGITQSPKYLFRKEGQNVTLSCEQNLNHDAMYWYRQDPGQGLRLIYYSQIVNDFQKGDIAEGYSVSREKKESFPLTVTSAQKNPTAFYLCASTTGTVYGYTFGSGTRLTVV.

CDR3 in DNA: TGTGCCAGCTCAGCCAGAGGGGGGGGACGGACCGGGGAGCTGTTTTTT. Its protein is CASSARGGGRTGELFF. The genes are TRBV5-4 and TRBJ2-2; possible D gene TRBD2, 7 bases. Germline loops: CDR1 SGHNT, CDR2 YYREEE (reference sequence). This CDR3 is built from 16 residues. V was shortened by 7 bases and J by 5 bases, with 21 bases between the two germline ends. The full variable domain, its missing parts supplied by reference TRBV5-4 and TRBJ2-2, is ETGVTQSPTHLIKTRGQQVTLRCSSQSGHNTVSWYQQALGQGPQFIFQYYREEENGRGNFPPRFSGLQFPNYSSELNVNALELDDSALYLCASSARGGGRTGELFFGEGSRLTVL.

This chain joins TRBV15 and TRBJ2-1; possible D gene TRBD2, 5 bases. V lost 0 bases and J 12 bases, leaving 12 bases between the germline ends. Germline CDR1 LNHNV, CDR2 YYDKDF (reference sequence). This CDR3 contains 13 residues. The CDR3 protein is CATSRESARGQFF. DNA for the CDR3: TGTGCCACCAGCAGAGAGTCAGCCCGGGGGCAGTTCTTC.

This clonotype was seen once. The chain couples TRBV15 to TRBJ1-5; D is uncertain. The germline V gene encodes CDR1 LNHNV and CDR2 YYDKDF (reference sequence). Trimming stripped 0 bases from V and 4 bases from J, with 10 bases between. CDR3 length: 15 residues. DNA of the CDR3: TGTGCCACCAGCAGAGATATTAGGGAAAATCAGCCCCAGCATTTT. This codes for CATSRDIRENQPQHF.

The chain couples TRBV7-9 to TRBJ2-1; D gene uncertain. The germline gives CDR1 SEHNR, CDR2 FQNEAQ (reference sequence). The germline V and J ends were trimmed by 10 bases and 0 bases, with 16 bases remaining between them. This CDR3 has 15 amino acids. The CDR3 loop reads CANAGLKGSYNEQFF. The CDR3 region has the DNA TGTGCCAATGCCGGGTTAAAAGGCTCCTACAATGAGCAGTTCTTC.

This clonotype was found many times. The chain carries TRBV6-6 and TRBJ2-7; 8 nucleotides match TRBD1. Germline V gene sequence: CDR1 MNHNY, CDR2 SVGAGI (reference sequence). The CDR3 runs 16 residues. V lost 5 bases, J lost 0 bases, and 9 bases stayed unmatched. In nucleotides, the CDR3 is TGTGCCAGCAGTGTGACCGGGACAGGTGTCTCCTACGAGCAGTACTTC. Its protein product is CASSVTGTGVSYEQYF.

The sample holds a few counts of this clonotype. V usage is TRBV6-8 and J usage is TRBJ1-1, with 9 bases fitting TRBD1. The trim removed 6 bases at V and 5 bases at J, leaving 13 bases unmatched. Looked up from germline, CDR1 is MNHGY and CDR2 is SAAAGT. This CDR3 is 16 amino acids long. CDR3: CASSQNSGTGHTEAFF. The CDR3 DNA reads TGTGCCAGCAGCCAAAACTCCGGGACAGGGCATACTGAAGCTTTCTTT.

This clonotype was picked up a small number of times. This chain joins TRBV7-3 and TRBJ2-3; tentatively, D is TRBD2 (6 bases). Germline loops: CDR1 SGHTA, CDR2 FQGTGA. CDR3 length: 15 residues. V lost 5 bases and J 0 bases, leaving 12 bases between the germline ends. CDR3 protein: CASSHSGTSTDTQYF. CDR3 DNA sequence: TGTGCCAGCAGCCACTCCGGGACTAGCACAGATACGCAGTATTTT. The whole variable domain, filled in from reference TRBV7-3 and TRBJ2-3, reads GAGVSQTPSNKVTEKGKYVELRCDPISGHTALYWYRQSLGQGPEFLIYFQGTGAADDSGLPNDRFFAVRPEGSVSTLKIQRTERGDSAVYLCASSHSGTSTDTQYFGPGTRLTVL.

This clonotype was detected ten times or more. V usage is TRBV5-1 and J usage is TRBJ2-1, with D tentatively TRBD2 (6 bases). The germline V gene has CDR1 SGHRS and CDR2 YFSETQ. This CDR3 is 16 amino acids long. The V and J ends lost 0 bases and 5 bases respectively, with 15 bases between them. This CDR3 is CASSLAFSGWNNEQFF. The CDR3 coding sequence is TGCGCCAGCAGCTTGGCGTTCAGCGGGTGGAACAATGAGCAGTTCTTC.

The table lists this clonotype with a few counts. This chain uses TRBV25-1 with TRBJ2-1; 11 bases map to TRBD2. The J call could be wrong; TRBJ2-7 is a better fit for the DNA end. Germline CDR1 and CDR2: MGHDK and SYGVNS. The CDR3 has 14 amino acids. Here the CDR3 DNA reads TGTGCCAGCCTTAGCGGGGGGGCCTACAATGAGCAGTACTTC. It encodes CASLSGGAYNEQYF.

Details on this clonotype: Since a much larger clone is just one base distant, this may be a read error. V is TRBV12-3 or TRBV12-4 and J is TRBJ1-2; D is unresolved. V gave up 2 bases and J gave up 5 bases, with 15 bases separating them. This CDR3 comprises 15 residues. CDR3 DNA: TGTGCCAGCAGTTTAAGTATGGAGGTCCCATATGGCTACACCTTC. Encoded protein: CASSLSMEVPYGYTF.

This chain links TRBV6-1 with TRBJ2-4; 14 bases agree with TRBD2. J gave up 13 bases and V 8 bases, and 19 bases lay outside the gene matches. The germline V gene encodes CDR1 MNHNS and CDR2 SASEGT. This CDR3 comprises 17 residues. The CDR3 DNA reads as TGTGCCAGCTCCGGGACTAGCGGGGGCATTATTCACGATGAGCAGTACTTC. This sequence encodes CASSGTSGGIIHDEQYF.

This clonotype was seen a handful of times. The rearrangement joins TRBV30 to TRBJ2-7; D may match TRBD1 or TRBD2 (5 bases each). The CDR3 spans 14 residues. Trimming cost V 3 bases and J 5 bases, with 17 bases left between them. Germline values: CDR1 GTSNPN, CDR2 SVGIG (reference sequence). The CDR3 protein is CAWRGVGAAHEQYF. The CDR3 DNA reads as TGTGCCTGGAGGGGGGTCGGCGCCGCCCACGAGCAGTACTTC. Full variable domain (remainder filled in from reference TRBV30 and TRBJ2-7): SQTIHQWPATLVQPVGSPLSLECTVEGTSNPNLYWYRQAAGRGLQLLFYSVGIGQISSEVPQNLSASRPQDRQFILSSKKLLLSDSGFYLCAWRGVGAAHEQYFGPGTRLTVT.

This clonotype was seen ten or more times. V and J are TRBV3-1 and TRBJ2-7; D might be TRBD2 (6 bases). Trimming pared 4 bases from V and 0 bases from J, leaving 19 bases between. This CDR3 comprises 17 residues. CDR1 LGHDT and CDR2 YNNKEL come from the germline V gene (reference sequence). CDR3 region: CASSLSLRDSNSYEQYF. DNA of the CDR3: TGTGCCAGCAGCCTCTCCCTGCGGGACTCGAACTCCTACGAGCAGTACTTC.